One and the same sample provided the 17 T cell receptor beta chains below, sequenced in a study of control samples from healthy donors and cancer patients. Sequenced by immunoSEQ multiplex PCR; TCRdb stores in-frame clones only, minus some. In the table there are about 38,000 clones, 65% to 85% of which are singletons. The source material was PBMCs. These receptors all stem from a woman between 55 and 75 years old with lung cancer.

The chain couples TRBV7-9 to TRBJ2-1, with D possibly called TRBD1 or TRBD2 (5 bases each). Germline CDR1 is SEHNR and CDR2 is FQNEAQ (reference sequence). Trimming stripped 5 bases from V and 10 bases from J, with 24 bases between. The CDR3 has 16 residues. The CDR3 loop is CASSRGKWGVDEEQFF. The CDR3 nucleotides read TGTGCCAGCAGCCGAGGGAAGTGGGGCGTCGACGAGGAGCAGTTCTTC.

Regarding this clone: This same CDR3 is encoded by further DNA sequences in the sample. This chain uses TRBV18 with TRBJ1-2; tentative D call: TRBD1 (6 bases). Germline V gene data show CDR1 as KGHSH and CDR2 as LQKENI. This CDR3 is 20 amino acids long. V lost 6 bases and J lost 7, with 36 bases in between. The CDR3, as DNA: TGTGCCAGCTCCGACAGGTCTACTCACGCTTCTCTCGTGCGGGGTGGTGGCTACACCTTC. Its translation: CASSDRSTHASLVRGGGYTF.

The CDR3 protein is CASSPSSGSWETQYF. The CDR3 nucleotides read TGTGCCAGCAGTCCCTCGAGCGGGAGTTGGGAGACCCAGTACTTC. The J gene is TRBJ2-5, the V gene TRBV6-2 or TRBV6-3; 8 nucleotides align to TRBD2. V dropped 5 bases and J dropped 5; count of bases not matched to a gene: 10. The CDR3 is 15 residues long. Per the germline V gene, CDR1 is MNHEY and CDR2 is SVGEGT.

This chain uses TRBV18 with TRBJ2-3; 13 nucleotides agree with TRBD2. V dropped 6 bases and J dropped 1; count of bases not matched to a gene: 10. This CDR3 contains 18 residues. From germline, CDR1 is KGHSH and CDR2 LQKENI. Here the CDR3 DNA reads TGTGCCAGCTCGCGACTAGCGGGGGGTCCAGAAGGCACAGATACGCAGTATTTT. Protein product: CASSRLAGGPEGTDTQYF.

The V gene is TRBV5-1, the J gene TRBJ1-3; TRBD1 is a possible D gene (6 bases). The CDR3 covers 16 residues. The ends were cut back, 0 bases at V and 6 bases at J, with 16 bases in the middle. Germline CDR1 reads SGHRS; CDR2 reads YFSETQ. The CDR3 DNA reads TGCGCCAGCAGCTTGGAACCGGCAGGGGCAGAAAACACCATATATTTT. This gives the protein CASSLEPAGAENTIYF.

CDR3 sequence: CASSSLSYEQYF. The CDR3 DNA reads as TGTGCCAGCAGTTCACTGTCTTACGAGCAGTACTTC. This chain joins TRBV28 and TRBJ2-7; D is ambiguous. Trimming took 4 bases from V and 4 from J, leaving 8 bases between them. Germline V gene sequence: CDR1 MDHEN, CDR2 SYDVKM. The CDR3 covers 12 residues.

This sequence joins TRBV10-3 and TRBJ1-6, with 7 bases aligning to TRBD1. The CDR3 is 13 amino acids. CDR1 and CDR2 from the germline V gene are ENHRY and SYGVKD. Unmatched junction bases numbered 3, after V lost 5 bases and J lost 8 bases. DNA for the CDR3: TGTGCCATCAGTCGGCAGGGGGATTCACCCCTCCACTTT. This sequence encodes CAISRQGDSPLHF.

This clone came up once. V is TRBV9 and J is TRBJ1-4; D remains ambiguous. The CDR3 covers 14 residues. Trimming took 4 bases from V and 0 from J, leaving 7 bases between them. Germline CDR1 and CDR2: SGDLS and YYNGEE. The CDR3 nucleotides read TGTGCCAGCAGCCCTCGAACAACTAATGAAAAACTGTTTTTT. Translated, it gives CASSPRTTNEKLFF.

This clone occurred a few times. The rearrangement uses TRBV7-9 and TRBJ2-7; 7 bases match TRBD2. CDR1 and CDR2 from the germline V gene are SEHNR and FQNEAQ (reference sequence). This CDR3 comprises 14 residues. Trimming took 4 bases from V and 6 from J; bases not matched to a gene: 9. CDR3 sequence reads: CASSSGLVSVEQYF. The CDR3 nucleotides are TGTGCCAGCAGCTCTGGACTAGTGTCAGTCGAGCAGTACTTC. The full variable domain, completed using reference TRBV7-9 and TRBJ2-7, is DTGVSQNPRHKITKRGQNVTFRCDPISEHNRLYWYRQTLGQGPEFLTYFQNEAQLEKSRLLSDRFSAERPKGSFSTLEIQRTEQGDSAMYLCASSSGLVSVEQYFGPGTRLTVT.

The rearrangement uses TRBV10-3 and TRBJ2-1; 8 nucleotides align to TRBD2. Germline V CDR1 and CDR2: ENHRY, SYGVKD. The CDR3 is made up of 15 amino acids. V shed 3 bases, J shed 6 bases, and the junction held 7 bases outside the gene matches. This CDR3 reads CAISDGLAGVNEQFF. In DNA form, the CDR3 reads TGTGCCATCAGTGACGGGCTAGCGGGCGTCAATGAGCAGTTCTTC.

The rearrangement links TRBV3-1 (or the pseudogene TRBV3-2) to TRBJ1-1; D gene uncertain. The V gene lost 4 bases and the J gene lost 0 bases, with 3 bases spanning the gap. Per germline, CDR1 LGHDT and CDR2 YNNKEL (reference sequence). This CDR3 has 12 amino acids. Written as DNA, the CDR3 is TGTGCCAGCAGCCTAATGAACACTGAAGCTTTCTTT. It specifies CASSLMNTEAFF.

This clone was found a few times. This chain joins TRBV25-1 and TRBJ2-7; D gene uncertain. Trimming pared 2 bases from V and 4 bases from J, leaving 15 bases between. Germline CDR1 and CDR2: MGHDK and SYGVNS. The CDR3 covers 15 residues. The CDR3 nucleotides are TGTGCCAGCAGTGAAAGGACCCCAGGTCTTTACGAGCAGTACTTC. Translation: CASSERTPGLYEQYF.

The chain couples TRBV7-9 to TRBJ1-5, with TRBD1 identical over 10 bases. This CDR3 has 17 amino acids. CDR1 and CDR2 from the germline V gene are SEHNR and FQNEAQ (reference sequence). Trimming cost V 6 bases and J 4 bases; bases outside gene matches: 12. In DNA form, the CDR3 reads TGTGCCAGCAGTCACGTTCCTGGACAGGGGGGTAATCAGCCCCAGCATTTT. Residues: CASSHVPGQGGNQPQHF.

The chain carries TRBV27 and TRBJ1-2, with D possibly being TRBD1 (6 bases). Trimming took off 5 bases at V and 7 bases at J, with 14 bases between the two ends. CDR1 and CDR2 (germline): MNHEY, SMNVEV (reference sequence). CDR3 length: 13 amino acids. The CDR3 nucleotides read TGTGCCAGCAGTCCGGAGGGGGTCTCTGGCTACACCTTC. This codes for CASSPEGVSGYTF.

The chain has TRBV9 and TRBJ2-1; 7 bases match TRBD2. V gave up 4 bases and J gave up 7 bases; unmatched junction bases: 11. The CDR3 is 15 amino acids. Germline CDR1 and CDR2: SGDLS and YYNGEE. The CDR3 region has the DNA TGTGCCAGCAGCCGAAACCTCGTGGGGGGGAATGAGCAGTTCTTC. This encodes CASSRNLVGGNEQFF.

This chain uses TRBV7-3 with TRBJ1-1; a possible D gene is TRBD1 (6 bases). V lost 0 bases and J lost 3, with 11 bases in between. Germline CDR1 reads SGHTA; CDR2 reads FQGTGA. The CDR3 is made up of 15 amino acids. CDR3 nucleotide sequence: TGTGCCAGCAGCTTAACCCCGGCAGGGGACACTGAAGCTTTCTTT. This codes for CASSLTPAGDTEAFF.

This clone was observed a single time. J is TRBJ1-1 and V is TRBV18; D is unresolved. Germline CDR1 KGHSH, CDR2 LQKENI. The CDR3 is 15 residues long. The V end was cut by 0 bases, the J end by 2 bases, with 10 bases between. In nucleotides, the CDR3 is TGTGCCAGCTCACCACCCCCGGGCAGTAACACTGAAGCTTTCTTT. Protein sequence: CASSPPPGSNTEAFF.